The sequence of this T cell receptor beta chain was determined in a study of T cell responses to AZD1222 COVID-19 vaccine. The table lists this clone with a few counts. Sequencing used immunoSEQ multiplex PCR; TCRdb keeps in-frame clones, though not all of them. Among 17,000 or so clones listed, 89% were seen once. Investigators merged groups given second doses at roughly 4 or roughly 12 weeks. The origin of this receptor is an adult who received the AZD1222 COVID-19 vaccine. The sample consisted of peripheral blood, taken 28 days after the second AZD1222 dose.

Here the CDR3 DNA reads TGTGCCAGTAGAGGGCTGTGGCAGGGCAGATTTGTGGGCAATCAGCCCCAGCATTTT. Its translation is CASRGLWQGRFVGNQPQHF. This chain links TRBV19 with TRBJ1-5; a possible D gene is TRBD1 (5 bases). V gave up 6 bases and J gave up 2 bases, with 26 bases separating them. CDR1 is LNHDA and CDR2 is SQIVND in the germline V gene (reference sequence). The CDR3 totals 19 residues.